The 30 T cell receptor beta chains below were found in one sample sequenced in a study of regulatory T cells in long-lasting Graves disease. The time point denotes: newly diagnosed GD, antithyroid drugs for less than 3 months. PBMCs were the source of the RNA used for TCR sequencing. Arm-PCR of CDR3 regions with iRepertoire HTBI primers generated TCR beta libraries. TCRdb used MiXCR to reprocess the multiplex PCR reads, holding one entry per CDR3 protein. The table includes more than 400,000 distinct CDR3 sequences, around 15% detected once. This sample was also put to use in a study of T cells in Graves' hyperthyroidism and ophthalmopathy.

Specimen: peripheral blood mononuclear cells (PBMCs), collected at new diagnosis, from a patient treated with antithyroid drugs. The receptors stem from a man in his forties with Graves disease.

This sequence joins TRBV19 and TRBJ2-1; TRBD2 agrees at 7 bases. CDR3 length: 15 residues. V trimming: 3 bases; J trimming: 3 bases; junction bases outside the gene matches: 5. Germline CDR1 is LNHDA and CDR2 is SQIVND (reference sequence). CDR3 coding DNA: TGTGCCAGTAGTATGGAGGCTAGCGGCTACAATGAGCAGTTCTTC. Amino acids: CASSMEASGYNEQFF.

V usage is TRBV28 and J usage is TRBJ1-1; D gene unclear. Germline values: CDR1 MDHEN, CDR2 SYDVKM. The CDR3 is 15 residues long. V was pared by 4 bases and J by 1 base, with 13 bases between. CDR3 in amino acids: CASSSPRGANTEAFF. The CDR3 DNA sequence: TGTGCCAGCAGTTCCCCGCGAGGAGCGAACACTGAAGCTTTCTTT.

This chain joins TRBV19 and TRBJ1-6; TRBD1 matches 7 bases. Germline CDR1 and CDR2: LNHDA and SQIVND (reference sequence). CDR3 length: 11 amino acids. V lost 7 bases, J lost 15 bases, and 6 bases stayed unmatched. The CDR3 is CASTSDRDLHF. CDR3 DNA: TGTGCCAGTACCTCTGACAGGGACCTCCACTTT. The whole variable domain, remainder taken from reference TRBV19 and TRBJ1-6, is DGGITQSPKYLFRKEGQNVTLSCEQNLNHDAMYWYRQDPGQGLRLIYYSQIVNDFQKGDIAEGYSVSREKKESFPLTVTSAQKNPTAFYLCASTSDRDLHFGNGTRLTVT.

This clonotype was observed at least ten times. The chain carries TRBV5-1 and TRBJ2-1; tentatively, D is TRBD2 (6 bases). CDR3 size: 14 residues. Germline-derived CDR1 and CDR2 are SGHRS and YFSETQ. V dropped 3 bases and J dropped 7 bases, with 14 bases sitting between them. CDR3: CASSSGLIANEQFF. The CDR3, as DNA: TGCGCCAGCAGCTCCGGACTAATAGCAAATGAGCAGTTCTTC. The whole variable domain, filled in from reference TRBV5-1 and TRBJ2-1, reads KAGVTQTPRYLIKTRGQQVTLSCSPISGHRSVSWYQQTPGQGLQFLFEYFSETQRNKGNFPGRFSGRQFSNSRSEMNVSTLELGDSALYLCASSSGLIANEQFFGPGTRLTVL.

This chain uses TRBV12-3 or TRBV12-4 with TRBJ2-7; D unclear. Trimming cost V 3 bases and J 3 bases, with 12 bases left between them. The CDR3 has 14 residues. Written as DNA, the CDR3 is TGTGCCAGCAGTTTGGAGTTCCGGGTCTACGAGCAGTACTTC. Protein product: CASSLEFRVYEQYF.

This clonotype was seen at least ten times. The CDR3: CASTGGSKETQYF. CDR3 sequence (DNA): TGTGCCAGCACGGGGGGGAGTAAGGAGACCCAGTACTTC. The chain combines TRBV28 with TRBJ2-5; 8 bases are shared with TRBD2. Trimming cost V 7 bases and J 5 bases; bases outside gene matches: 6. The germline V gene has CDR1 MDHEN and CDR2 SYDVKM. This CDR3 region has 13 residues.

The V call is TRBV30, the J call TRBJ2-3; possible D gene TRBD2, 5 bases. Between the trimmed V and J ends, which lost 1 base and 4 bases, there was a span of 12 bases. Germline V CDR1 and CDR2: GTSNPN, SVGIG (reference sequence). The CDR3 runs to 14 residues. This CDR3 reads CAWSEGVRADTQYF. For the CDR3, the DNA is TGTGCCTGGAGTGAGGGAGTACGGGCAGATACGCAGTATTTT.

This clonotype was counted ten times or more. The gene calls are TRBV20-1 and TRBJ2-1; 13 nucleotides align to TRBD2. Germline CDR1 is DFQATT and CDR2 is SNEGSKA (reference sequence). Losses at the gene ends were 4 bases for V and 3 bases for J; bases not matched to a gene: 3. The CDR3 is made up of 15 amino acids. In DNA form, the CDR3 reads TGCAGTGCTATTGGACTAGCGGGGGTCTACAATGAGCAGTTCTTC. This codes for CSAIGLAGVYNEQFF.

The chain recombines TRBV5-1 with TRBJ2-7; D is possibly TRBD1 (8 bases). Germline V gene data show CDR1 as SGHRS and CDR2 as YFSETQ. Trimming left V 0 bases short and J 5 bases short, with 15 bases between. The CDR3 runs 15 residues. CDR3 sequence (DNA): TGCGCCAGCAGCTTGGCGGGAGGACAGGGCCACGAGCAGTACTTC. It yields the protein CASSLAGGQGHEQYF.

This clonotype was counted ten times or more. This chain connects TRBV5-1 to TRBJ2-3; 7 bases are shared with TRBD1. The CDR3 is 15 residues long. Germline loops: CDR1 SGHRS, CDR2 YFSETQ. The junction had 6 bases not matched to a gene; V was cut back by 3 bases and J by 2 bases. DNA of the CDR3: TGCGCCAGCAGCTCCCGGGACAGTCCCACAGATACGCAGTATTTT. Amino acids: CASSSRDSPTDTQYF.

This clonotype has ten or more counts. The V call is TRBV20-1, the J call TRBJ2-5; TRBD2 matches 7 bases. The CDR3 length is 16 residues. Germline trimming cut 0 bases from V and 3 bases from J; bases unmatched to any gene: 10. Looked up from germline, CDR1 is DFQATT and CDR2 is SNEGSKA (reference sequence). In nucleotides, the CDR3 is TGCAGTGCTAGAGATTTAGGGAGGGAGTGGGAAGAGACCCAGTACTTC. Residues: CSARDLGREWEETQYF.

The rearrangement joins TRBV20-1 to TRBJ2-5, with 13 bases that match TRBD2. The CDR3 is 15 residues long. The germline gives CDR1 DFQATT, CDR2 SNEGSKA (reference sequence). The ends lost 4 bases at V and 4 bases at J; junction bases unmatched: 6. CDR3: CSATPGLAGTETQYF. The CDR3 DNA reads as TGCAGTGCTACCCCGGGACTAGCGGGAACAGAGACCCAGTACTTC.

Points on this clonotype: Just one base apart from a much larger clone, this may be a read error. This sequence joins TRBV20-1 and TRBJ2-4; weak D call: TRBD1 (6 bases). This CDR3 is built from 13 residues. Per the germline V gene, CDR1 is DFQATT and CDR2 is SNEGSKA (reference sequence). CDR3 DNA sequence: TGCGGTGCTAGAGACGGGACACAAAACATTCAGTACTTC. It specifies CGARDGTQNIQYF.

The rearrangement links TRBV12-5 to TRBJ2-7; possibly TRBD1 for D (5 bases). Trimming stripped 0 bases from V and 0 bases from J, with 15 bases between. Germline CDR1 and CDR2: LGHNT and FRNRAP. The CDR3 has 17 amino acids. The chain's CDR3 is CASGLVVSQGYSYEQYF. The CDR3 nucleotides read TGTGCTAGTGGTTTGGTGGTGTCGCAGGGATACTCCTACGAGCAGTACTTC.

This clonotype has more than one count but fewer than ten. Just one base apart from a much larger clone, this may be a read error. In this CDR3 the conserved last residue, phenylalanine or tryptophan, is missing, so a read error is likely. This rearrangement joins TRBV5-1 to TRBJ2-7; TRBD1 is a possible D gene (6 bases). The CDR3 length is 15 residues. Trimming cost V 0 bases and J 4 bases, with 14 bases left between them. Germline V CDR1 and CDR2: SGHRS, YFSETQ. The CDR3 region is CASSLAIGRGYEQYS. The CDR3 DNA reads TGCGCCAGCAGCTTGGCCATTGGCAGGGGATACGAGCAGTACTCC.

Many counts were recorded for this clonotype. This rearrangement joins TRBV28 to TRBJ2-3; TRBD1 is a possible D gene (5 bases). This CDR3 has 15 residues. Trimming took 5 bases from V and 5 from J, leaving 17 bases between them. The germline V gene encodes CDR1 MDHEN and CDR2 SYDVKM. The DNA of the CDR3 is TGTGCCAGCAGTCCCCACCCAGGGTCTGAAGATACGCAGTATTTT. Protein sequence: CASSPHPGSEDTQYF. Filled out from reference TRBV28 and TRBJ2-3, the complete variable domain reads DVKVTQSSRYLVKRTGEKVFLECVQDMDHENMFWYRQDPGLGLRLIYFSYDVKMKEKGDIPEGYSVSREKKERFSLILESASTNQTSMYLCASSPHPGSEDTQYFGPGTRLTVL.

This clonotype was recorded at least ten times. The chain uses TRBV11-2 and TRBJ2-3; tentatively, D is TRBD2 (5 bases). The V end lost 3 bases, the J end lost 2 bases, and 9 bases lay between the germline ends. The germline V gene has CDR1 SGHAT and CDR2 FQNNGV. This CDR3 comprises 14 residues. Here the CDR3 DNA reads TGTGCCAGCAGCTTCGGACTTCTCACAGATACGCAGTATTTT. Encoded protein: CASSFGLLTDTQYF.

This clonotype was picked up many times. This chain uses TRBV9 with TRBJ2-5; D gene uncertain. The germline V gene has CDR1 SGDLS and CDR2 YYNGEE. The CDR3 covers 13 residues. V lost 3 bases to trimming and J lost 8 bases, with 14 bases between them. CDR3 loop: CASSAREIGTQYF. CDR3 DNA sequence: TGTGCCAGCAGCGCGAGAGAGATTGGAACCCAGTACTTC.

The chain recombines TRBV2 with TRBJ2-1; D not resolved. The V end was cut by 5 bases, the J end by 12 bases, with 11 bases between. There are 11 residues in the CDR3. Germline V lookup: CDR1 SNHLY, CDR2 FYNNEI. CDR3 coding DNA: TGTGCCAGCAGTCCAGAGTTTGTGCAGTTCTTC. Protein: CASSPEFVQFF.

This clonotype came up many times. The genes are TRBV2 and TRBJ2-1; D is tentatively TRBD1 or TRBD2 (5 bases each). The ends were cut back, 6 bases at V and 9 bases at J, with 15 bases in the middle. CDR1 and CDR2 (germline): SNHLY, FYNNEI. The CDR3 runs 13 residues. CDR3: CASRAGAGGEQFF. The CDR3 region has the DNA TGTGCCAGCAGGGCTGGGGCGGGCGGTGAGCAGTTCTTC.

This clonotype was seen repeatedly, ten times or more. Here the CDR3 reads CSVVRGRGVTDTQYF. As DNA, the CDR3 is TGCAGCGTTGTGCGGGGTCGAGGGGTCACAGATACGCAGTATTTT. V and J are TRBV29-1 and TRBJ2-3; a possible D gene is TRBD2 (6 bases). The ends were cut back, 4 bases at V and 2 bases at J, with 16 bases in the middle. There are 15 residues in the CDR3. The V gene's germline CDR1 is SQVTM and CDR2 ANQGSEA.

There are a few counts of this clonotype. In DNA form, the CDR3 reads TGTGCCAGCAGCTTGAGGCCAGGACGTAATCAGCCCCAGCATTTT. The encoded protein is CASSLRPGRNQPQHF. The rearrangement joins TRBV7-2 to TRBJ1-5; D gene ambiguous. V was trimmed by 3 bases and J by 4 bases, leaving 13 bases between them. This CDR3 has 15 residues. Germline assignment: CDR1 SGHTA and CDR2 FQGNSA.

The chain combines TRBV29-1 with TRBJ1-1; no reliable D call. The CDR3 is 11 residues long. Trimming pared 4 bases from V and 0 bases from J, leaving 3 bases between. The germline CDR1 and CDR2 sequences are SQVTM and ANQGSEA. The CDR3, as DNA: TGCAGCGTTGCACTGAACACTGAAGCTTTCTTT. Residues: CSVALNTEAFF.

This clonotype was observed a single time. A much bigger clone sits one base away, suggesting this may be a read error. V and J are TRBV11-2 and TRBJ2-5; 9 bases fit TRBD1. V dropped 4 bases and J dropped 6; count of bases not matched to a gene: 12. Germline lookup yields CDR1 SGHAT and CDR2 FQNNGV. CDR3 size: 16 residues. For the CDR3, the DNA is TGTGCCAGCAGCTCCGAAGGGACAGGGCCACTTCAGACCCAGTACTTC. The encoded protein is CASSSEGTGPLQTQYF.

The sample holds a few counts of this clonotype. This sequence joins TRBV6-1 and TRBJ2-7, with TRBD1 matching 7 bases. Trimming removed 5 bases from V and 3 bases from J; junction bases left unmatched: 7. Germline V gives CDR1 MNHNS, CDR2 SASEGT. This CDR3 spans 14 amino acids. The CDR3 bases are TGTGCCAGCAGTACTAGACAGGGTGGCTACGAGCAGTACTTC. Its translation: CASSTRQGGYEQYF.

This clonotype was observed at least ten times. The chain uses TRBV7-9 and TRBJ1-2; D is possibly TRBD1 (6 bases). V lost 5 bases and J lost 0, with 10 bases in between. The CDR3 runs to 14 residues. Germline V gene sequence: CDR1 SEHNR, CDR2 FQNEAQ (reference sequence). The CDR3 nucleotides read TGTGCCAGCAGCCGGGACATCTCTAACTATGGCTACACCTTC. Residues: CASSRDISNYGYTF.

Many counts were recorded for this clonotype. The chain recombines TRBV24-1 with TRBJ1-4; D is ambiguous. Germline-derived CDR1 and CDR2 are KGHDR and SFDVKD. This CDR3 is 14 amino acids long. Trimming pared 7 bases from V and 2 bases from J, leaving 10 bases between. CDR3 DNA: TGTGCCACCAGCTCGGCGGAGACTAATGAAAAACTGTTTTTT. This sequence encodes CATSSAETNEKLFF.

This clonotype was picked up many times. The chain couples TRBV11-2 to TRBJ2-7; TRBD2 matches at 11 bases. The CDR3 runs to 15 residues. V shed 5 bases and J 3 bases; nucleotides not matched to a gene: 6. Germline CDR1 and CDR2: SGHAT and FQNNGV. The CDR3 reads CASSAGLAGGYEQYF. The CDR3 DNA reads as TGTGCCAGCAGCGCAGGACTAGCGGGTGGCTACGAGCAGTACTTC.

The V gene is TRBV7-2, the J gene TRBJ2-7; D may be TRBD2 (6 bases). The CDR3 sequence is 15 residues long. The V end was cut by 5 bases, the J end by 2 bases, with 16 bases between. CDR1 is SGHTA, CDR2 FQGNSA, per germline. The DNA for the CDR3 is TGTGCCAGCAGCACCCGGGGGACCTTACCCTACGAGCAGTACTTC. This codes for CASSTRGTLPYEQYF. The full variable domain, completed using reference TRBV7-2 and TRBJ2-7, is GAGVSQSPSNKVTEKGKDVELRCDPISGHTALYWYRQSLGQGLEFLIYFQGNSAPDKSGLPSDRFSAERTGGSVSTLTIQRTQQEDSAVYLCASSTRGTLPYEQYFGPGTRLTVT.

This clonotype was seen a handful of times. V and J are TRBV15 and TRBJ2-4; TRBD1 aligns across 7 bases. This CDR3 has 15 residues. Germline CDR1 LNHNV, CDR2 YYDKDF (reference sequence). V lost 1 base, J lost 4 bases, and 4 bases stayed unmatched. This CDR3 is CATSRAGTVKNIQYF. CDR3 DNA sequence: TGTGCCACCAGCAGAGCCGGGACAGTTAAAAACATTCAGTACTTC.